The source of this T cell receptor beta chain is a study of shared clonotypes between healthy human individuals. Sequencing used immunoSEQ multiplex PCR; TCRdb keeps in-frame clones, though not all of them. The data contain hundreds of thousands of clones, about 74% of them singletons. As for this clone: Other DNA sequences within the sample encode an identical CDR3.

In germline, CDR1 is SGHRS, CDR2 YFSETQ. CDR3 length: 14 amino acids. J lost 4 bases, V lost 5 bases, and 4 bases had no gene match. Specimen: memory CD4+ T cells sorted from blood. Subset of the sample: CD45RA-negative fraction. The TCR comes from a woman younger than 45 in good health. V usage is TRBV5-1 and J usage is TRBJ2-1, with 9 bases aligning to TRBD2. The CDR3 nucleotides are TGCGCCAGCAGGGTGGCGGGAGGGTACAATGAGCAGTTCTTC. It encodes CASRVAGGYNEQFF.